Listed here are 27 T cell receptor beta chains from one sample, sequenced in a study of blood T cell repertoires in COVID-19. Produced via immunoSEQ multiplex PCR; TCRdb's table is partial and in-frame only. Of roughly 62,000 clones in the sample, roughly 87% were seen once. Sequenced input: peripheral blood. Receptors originate from a human donor with acute or convalescent COVID-19. The donor label of this sample is uncertain.

The V call is TRBV19, the J call TRBJ2-1; possible D gene TRBD1, 5 bases. The ends were cut back, 6 bases at V and 9 bases at J, with 12 bases in the middle. The CDR3 is 12 residues long. Germline V gene sequence: CDR1 LNHDA, CDR2 SQIVND (reference sequence). Here the CDR3 reads CASRSRVTEQFF. CDR3 sequence (DNA): TGTGCCAGTAGATCCAGGGTGACTGAGCAGTTCTTC.

The V and J genes are TRBV18 and TRBJ2-3; 7 positions match TRBD2. The germline gives CDR1 KGHSH, CDR2 LQKENI. Losses at the gene ends were 1 base for V and 5 bases for J; bases not matched to a gene: 6. This CDR3 has 15 residues. Here the CDR3 DNA reads TGTGCCAGCTCACCACAGGCTGGGGGGGAAGATACGCAGTATTTT. Translated: CASSPQAGGEDTQYF.

The chain links TRBV5-1 to TRBJ2-3; TRBD2 matches at 9 bases. CDR3 length: 17 amino acids. Germline V CDR1 and CDR2: SGHRS, YFSETQ. J gave up 2 bases and V 5 bases, and 12 bases lay outside the gene matches. In DNA, the CDR3 is TGCGCCAGCAGTAGGGGTATGCGGGAGGGCCCCACAGATACGCAGTATTTT. It is translated as CASSRGMREGPTDTQYF.

The CDR3 is CASSDWDRQNTEAFF. CDR3 DNA: TGTGCCAGCAGTGATTGGGACAGACAGAACACTGAAGCTTTCTTT. The gene calls are TRBV25-1 and TRBJ1-1; TRBD1 matches 7 bases. This CDR3 has 15 residues. Germline assignment: CDR1 MGHDK and CDR2 SYGVNS. J gave up 1 base and V 3 bases, and 5 bases lay outside the gene matches.

The chain combines TRBV10-3 with TRBJ2-1; 13 nucleotides line up with TRBD2. Germline V gene lookup returns CDR1 ENHRY and CDR2 SYGVKD. V lost 4 bases to trimming and J lost 10 bases; unmatched junction nucleotides: 7. This CDR3 has 15 amino acids. The CDR3 DNA follows: TGTGCCATCAGTGTGTTCGGGACTAGCGGGGTCGAGCAGTTCTTC. It yields the protein CAISVFGTSGVEQFF.

The gene calls are TRBV10-1 and TRBJ1-5, with TRBD1 matching over 10 bases. The CDR3 extends over 17 amino acids. The V gene's germline CDR1 is WNHNN and CDR2 SYGVQD (reference sequence). The J segment lost 4 bases and the V segment lost 3 bases, leaving 9 bases of the junction unmatched. CDR3 nucleotide sequence: TGCGCCAGCAGTGAAATTGGACAGGGGGATAAAAATCAGCCCCAGCATTTT. It is translated as CASSEIGQGDKNQPQHF.

The chain combines TRBV5-1 with TRBJ2-3, with 10 bases that match TRBD2. The germline CDR1 and CDR2 sequences are SGHRS and YFSETQ. J gave up 1 base and V 4 bases, and 3 bases lay outside the gene matches. The CDR3 is 15 amino acids. CDR3 amino acids: CASSRGLAGTDTQYF. DNA of the CDR3: TGCGCCAGCAGCCGAGGACTAGCGGGCACAGATACGCAGTATTTT.

This chain joins TRBV18 and TRBJ2-5; 7 bases agree with TRBD1. CDR1 and CDR2 from the germline V gene are KGHSH and LQKENI. The CDR3 consists of 15 residues. Losses at the gene ends were 3 bases for V and 4 bases for J; bases not matched to a gene: 8. The CDR3 spells CASSPKKGARETQYF. CDR3 bases: TGTGCCAGCTCACCTAAGAAGGGGGCAAGAGAGACCCAGTACTTC. The full variable domain, with the rest looked up from reference TRBV18 and TRBJ2-5, is NAGVMQNPRHLVRRRGQEARLRCSPMKGHSHVYWYRQLPEEGLKFMVYLQKENIIDESGMPKERFSAEFPKEGPSILRIQQVVRGDSAAYFCASSPKKGARETQYFGPGTRLLVL.

The table lists this clone with a count of one. This chain uses TRBV5-1 with TRBJ1-4; D may be TRBD1 (5 bases). The germline gives CDR1 SGHRS, CDR2 YFSETQ. V was shortened by 1 base and J by 7 bases, with 17 bases between the two germline ends. The CDR3 has 16 residues. For the CDR3, the DNA is TGCGCCAGCAGCTTGCTAGGTTTGGGGCTGGGTGAAAAACTGTTTTTT. It specifies CASSLLGLGLGEKLFF.

This rearrangement joins TRBV3-1 (or the pseudogene TRBV3-2) to TRBJ2-1; D remains ambiguous. This CDR3 has 18 residues. Germline-derived CDR1 and CDR2 are LGHDT and YNNKEL (reference sequence). V lost 3 bases and J 3 bases, leaving 21 bases between the germline ends. The CDR3 DNA reads TGTGCCAGCAGCCATAGTGGTAGCCCCAGTAACATCTACAATGAGCAGTTCTTC. Protein product: CASSHSGSPSNIYNEQFF.

The table lists this clone with a few counts. The chain links TRBV12-3 or TRBV12-4 to TRBJ2-3; D is possibly TRBD1 (5 bases). The CDR3 extends over 12 amino acids. Between the trimmed V and J ends, which lost 6 bases and 4 bases, there was a span of 8 bases. CDR3 coding DNA: TGTGCCAGCAGCTCAGGGTCAGATACGCAGTATTTT. Its translation is CASSSGSDTQYF.

The genes are TRBV21-1 and TRBJ1-1; TRBD1, as called in the table, went unchecked against the DNA. TRBV21-1 is a pseudogene segment. This CDR3 contains 11 residues. CDR3 amino acids: CASSRQVEAFF. CDR3 sequence (DNA): TGTGCCAGCAGCAGACAGGTTGAAGCTTTCTTT.

This clone was counted once. The rearrangement joins TRBV19 to TRBJ1-6; D unresolved. The length of the CDR3 is 14 residues. Trimming left V 2 bases short and J 7 bases short, with 9 bases between. Germline V lookup: CDR1 LNHDA, CDR2 SQIVND (reference sequence). For the CDR3, the DNA is TGTGCCAGTAGTATAACTACGGGGAATTCACCCCTCCACTTT. Translating it yields CASSITTGNSPLHF. The full variable domain, with the rest looked up from reference TRBV19 and TRBJ1-6, is DGGITQSPKYLFRKEGQNVTLSCEQNLNHDAMYWYRQDPGQGLRLIYYSQIVNDFQKGDIAEGYSVSREKKESFPLTVTSAQKNPTAFYLCASSITTGNSPLHFGNGTRLTVT.

The gene calls are TRBV7-8 and TRBJ2-1; 13 bases are shared with TRBD2. V lost 5 bases to trimming and J lost 9 bases; unmatched junction nucleotides: 7. The CDR3 runs to 15 residues. Per germline, CDR1 SGHVS and CDR2 FQNEAQ. The CDR3 bases are TGTGCCAGCAGCCCCGGGACTAGCGGGGTGCCTGAGCAGTTCTTC. Protein product: CASSPGTSGVPEQFF. Complete variable domain (other parts from reference TRBV7-8 and TRBJ2-1): GAGVSQSPRYKVAKRGQDVALRCDPISGHVSLFWYQQALGQGPEFLTYFQNEAQLDKSGLPSDRFFAERPEGSVSTLKIQRTQQEDSAVYLCASSPGTSGVPEQFFGPGTRLTVL.

The V call is TRBV10-1, the J call TRBJ2-5, with 7 bases fitting TRBD2. The CDR3 is 13 residues long. V trimming: 3 bases; J trimming: 3 bases; junction bases outside the gene matches: 1. CDR1 is WNHNN, CDR2 SYGVQD, per germline (reference sequence). The CDR3, as DNA: TGCGCCAGCAGTGACGGGACTAAAGAGACCCAGTACTTC. As protein: CASSDGTKETQYF.

This chain links TRBV28 with TRBJ1-2; D call uncertain. Trimming shortened V by 6 bases and J by 4 bases, and 12 bases separated the two germline ends. CDR1 and CDR2 from the germline V gene are MDHEN and SYDVKM. The CDR3 is made up of 13 amino acids. The CDR3 sequence: CASRLGSSYGYTF. The CDR3, as DNA: TGTGCCAGCAGACTAGGGAGTAGCTATGGCTACACCTTC.

J is TRBJ1-3 and V is TRBV3-1 (or the pseudogene TRBV3-2); unclear D gene. The V gene lost 1 base and the J gene lost 0 bases, with 7 bases spanning the gap. The germline CDR1 and CDR2 sequences are LGHDT and YNNKEL (reference sequence). This CDR3 region has 15 residues. In nucleotides, the CDR3 is TGTGCCAGCAGCCAAGGGAGGTTCTCTGGAAACACCATATATTTT. Amino acids: CASSQGRFSGNTIYF.

The gene calls are TRBV15 and TRBJ2-1, with 10 bases that match TRBD1. The CDR3 is made up of 15 amino acids. Germline V lookup: CDR1 LNHNV, CDR2 YYDKDF (reference sequence). The trim removed 0 bases at V and 7 bases at J, leaving 3 bases unmatched. The CDR3 protein is CATSRERQGANEQFF. The DNA of the CDR3 is TGTGCCACCAGCAGAGAGCGACAGGGGGCAAATGAGCAGTTCTTC.

V gene TRBV9 combines with J gene TRBJ1-1; D unresolved. With 2 bases removed from V and 1 base from J, the gap between germline ends came to 12 bases. This CDR3 is 15 amino acids long. The germline gives CDR1 SGDLS, CDR2 YYNGEE. The CDR3 coding sequence is TGTGCCAGCAGCGTCGGGGAGTGGAGGAACACTGAAGCTTTCTTT. It codes for CASSVGEWRNTEAFF.

The chain joins TRBV5-8 to TRBJ2-6; D unresolved. The V end was cut by 0 bases, the J end by 1 base, with 5 bases between. Per the germline V gene, CDR1 is SGHTS and CDR2 is YDEGEE. This CDR3 comprises 15 residues. The chain's CDR3 is CASSLARSGANVLTF. The CDR3 DNA reads TGTGCCAGCAGCTTGGCCAGGTCTGGGGCCAACGTCCTGACTTTC.

This sequence joins TRBV19 and TRBJ2-5, with 7 positions matching TRBD2. CDR1 is LNHDA, CDR2 SQIVND, per germline (reference sequence). The CDR3 length is 13 residues. J lost 0 bases, V lost 7 bases, and 2 bases had no gene match. The CDR3 region has the DNA TGTGCCAGTACCGGGACTAACCAAGAGACCCAGTACTTC. Protein sequence: CASTGTNQETQYF.

The rearrangement links TRBV6-5 to TRBJ2-3, with TRBD1 identical over 8 bases. CDR3 length: 13 residues. V lost 6 bases to trimming and J lost 1 base; unmatched junction nucleotides: 0. Germline lookup yields CDR1 MNHEY and CDR2 SVGAGI. In DNA form, the CDR3 reads TGTGCCAGCAGGGACAGGGGCACAGATACGCAGTATTTT. Translation: CASRDRGTDTQYF.

In its sample, this clone was seen once. V and J are TRBV6-2 or TRBV6-3 and TRBJ2-3; 13 bases are shared with TRBD2. V gave up 5 bases and J gave up 6 bases; unmatched junction bases: 8. Germline V gene data show CDR1 as MNHEY and CDR2 as SVGEGT. The length of the CDR3 is 16 residues. CDR3 loop: CASSRGLAGVADTQYF. The CDR3 DNA reads as TGTGCCAGCAGTCGCGGACTAGCGGGAGTGGCGGATACGCAGTATTTT.

The V call is TRBV9, the J call TRBJ2-7, with 7 bases matching TRBD1. V lost 0 bases, J lost 2 bases, and 5 bases stayed unmatched. CDR1 and CDR2 (germline): SGDLS, YYNGEE. The length of the CDR3 is 15 residues. The CDR3 region has the DNA TGTGCCAGCAGCGTAGGCAGCGGACAGGCCTACGAGCAGTACGTC. Translating it yields CASSVGSGQAYEQYV.

This clone was found once. The V call is TRBV19, the J call TRBJ1-3; D is unclear. The CDR3 contains 15 residues. Trimming took off 7 bases at V and 4 bases at J, with 17 bases between the two ends. CDR1 and CDR2 (germline): LNHDA, SQIVND (reference sequence). The DNA of the CDR3 is TGTGCCAGTATACGTCGAGTCTCTGCCGGAAACACCATATATTTT. Translated: CASIRRVSAGNTIYF. The full variable domain, completed using reference TRBV19 and TRBJ1-3, is DGGITQSPKYLFRKEGQNVTLSCEQNLNHDAMYWYRQDPGQGLRLIYYSQIVNDFQKGDIAEGYSVSREKKESFPLTVTSAQKNPTAFYLCASIRRVSAGNTIYFGEGSWLTVV.

This chain links TRBV5-4 with TRBJ1-2; D possibly corresponds to TRBD1 (5 bases). V shed 0 bases and J shed 2 bases, with 8 bases lying between them. This CDR3 comprises 14 residues. The V gene's germline CDR1 is SGHNT and CDR2 YYREEE (reference sequence). This chain's CDR3 is CASSLEGWNYGYTF. In DNA, the CDR3 is TGTGCCAGCAGCTTGGAGGGGTGGAACTATGGCTACACCTTC.

The chain employs TRBV10-3 and TRBJ2-7; possibly TRBD1 for D (6 bases). The CDR3 runs 13 residues. Between the trimmed V and J ends, which lost 6 bases and 4 bases, there was a span of 13 bases. Per the germline V gene, CDR1 is ENHRY and CDR2 is SYGVKD. The CDR3 DNA reads as TGTGCCATCAGGCAGGGGCCCGGTTACGAGCAGTACTTC. Protein product: CAIRQGPGYEQYF.